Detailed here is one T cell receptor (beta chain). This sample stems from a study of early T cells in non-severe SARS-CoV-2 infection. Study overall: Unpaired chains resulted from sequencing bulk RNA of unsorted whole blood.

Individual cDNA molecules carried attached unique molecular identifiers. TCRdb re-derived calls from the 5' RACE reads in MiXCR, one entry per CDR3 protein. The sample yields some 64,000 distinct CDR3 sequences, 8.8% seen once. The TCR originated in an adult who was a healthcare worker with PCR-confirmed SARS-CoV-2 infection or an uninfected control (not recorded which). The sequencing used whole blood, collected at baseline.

CDR3 sequence: CASSEKKETQYF. The CDR3 region has the DNA TGTGCCAGCAGTGAAAAGAAAGAGACCCAGTACTTC. V usage is TRBV6-1 and J usage is TRBJ2-5; D is ambiguous. This CDR3 is built from 12 residues. Trimming left V 2 bases short and J 3 bases short, with 4 bases between. Germline CDR1 reads MNHNS; CDR2 reads SASEGT.